A selection of T cell receptor beta chains follows, all from one sample in a study of PD-1 blockade in classical Hodgkin lymphoma. The protocol was immunoSEQ multiplex PCR, while the TCRdb copy is restricted to in-frame clones and leaves out a portion. The sample yields approximately 25,000 clones, about four fifths seen once. Sequenced here: peripheral blood mononuclear cells (PBMCs), sampled before the second cycle of nivolumab. These receptors came from a human donor with classical Hodgkin lymphoma. The CDR3 runs from the conserved cysteine through the conserved F or W. The order of the fields is J gene, D gene, V gene, clone size, CDR3 protein, CDR3 DNA. D genes are given only for firm matches. Size values are once, few and many counts, or a class for expanded clones, and some rows have none.

TRBJ2-7 | NA | TRBV18 | NA | CASSPQVGATYEQYF | TGTGCCAGCTCACCACAAGTCGGAGCAACCTACGAGCAGTACTTC
TRBJ2-7 | NA | TRBV9 | NA | CASSVGAGPFDEQYF | TGTGCCAGCAGCGTAGGAGCAGGTCCTTTCGACGAGCAGTACTTC
TRBJ2-7 | NA | TRBV29-1 | NA | CSALTQSYEQYF | TGCAGCGCCCTGACACAATCCTACGAGCAGTACTTC
TRBJ1-2 | TRBD1 | TRBV28 | NA | CATSTGDYGYTF | TGTGCCACATCGACAGGGGACTATGGCTACACCTTC
TRBJ2-1 | TRBD1 | TRBV2 | NA | CASSDTGQVYYNEQFF | TGTGCCAGCAGTGACACGGGACAGGTATACTACAATGAGCAGTTCTTC
TRBJ2-1 | TRBD1 | TRBV5-4 | few | CAPDGQGAPNEQFF | TGTGCTCCCGACGGACAGGGGGCGCCCAATGAGCAGTTCTTC
TRBJ1-5 | NA | TRBV6-5 | NA | CASGTQVSDQPQHF | TGTGCCAGCGGGACACAGGTGAGCGATCAGCCCCAGCATTTT
TRBJ2-1 | TRBD2 | TRBV19 | NA | CASSIKGSGGNEQFF | TGTGCCAGTAGTATAAAGGGGTCGGGGGGCAATGAGCAGTTCTTC
TRBJ1-1 | NA | TRBV7-9 | NA | CASSLFSTEAFF | TGTGCCAGCAGCTTATTTTCCACTGAAGCTTTCTTT
TRBJ2-1 | TRBD2 | TRBV27 | NA | CASSYTSGTSGGGNEQFF | TGTGCCAGCAGTTATACATCCGGGACTAGCGGGGGAGGCAATGAGCAGTTCTTC
TRBJ2-6 | TRBD1 | TRBV10-3 | NA | CATGTGVSAGANVLTF | TGTGCCACCGGAACAGGGGTCTCCGCTGGGGCCAACGTCCTGACTTTC
TRBJ2-3 | NA | TRBV4-1 | NA | CASSQVQGYTDTQYF | TGCGCCAGCAGCCAAGTACAGGGATATACAGATACGCAGTATTTT
TRBJ2-7 | NA | TRBV4-2 | once | CASSQDVGLGSYEQYF | TGTGCCAGCAGCCAAGACGTGGGCCTAGGATCCTACGAGCAGTACTTC
TRBJ2-6 | NA | TRBV5-1 | NA | CASSLISTGPSGANVLTF | TGCGCCAGCAGCTTGATTAGTACAGGCCCCTCTGGGGCCAACGTCCTGACTTTC
TRBJ2-1 | TRBD2 | TRBV4-1 | NA | CASSLGASGDNEQFF | TGCGCCAGCAGCCTAGGGGCTAGCGGGGACAATGAGCAGTTCTTC
TRBJ1-2 | NA | TRBV18 | NA | CASSPPNRLSYGYTF | TGTGCCAGCTCACCACCTAACAGGCTGAGCTATGGCTACACCTTC
TRBJ2-3 | TRBD2 | TRBV27 | NA | CASRSAGALTDTQYF | TGTGCCAGCAGATCAGCGGGAGCTCTCACAGATACGCAGTATTTT
TRBJ2-5 | NA | TRBV6-5 | NA | CASSYLETQYF | TGTGCCAGCAGTTACCTAGAGACCCAGTACTTC
TRBJ2-7 | TRBD1 | TRBV5-1 | NA | CASSSTGAANEQYF | TGCGCCAGCAGCTCTACAGGGGCGGCTAACGAGCAGTACTTC
TRBJ2-4 | NA | TRBV28 | NA | CASSPGTFQGHGIQYF | TGTGCCAGCAGTCCCGGGACTTTTCAAGGACACGGAATTCAGTACTTC
TRBJ1-6 | NA | TRBV2 | NA | CASRIDRQYGSPLHF | TGTGCCAGCAGGATAGACCGACAGTACGGTTCACCCCTCCACTTT
TRBJ2-5 | TRBD2 | TRBV4-2 | NA | CASSPNPLAGGQETQYF | TGTGCCAGCAGCCCAAACCCACTAGCGGGGGGTCAGGAGACCCAGTACTTC
TRBJ1-5 | TRBD1 | TRBV28 | NA | CASSFEGQGNNQPQHF | TGTGCCAGCAGTTTCGAGGGACAGGGGAACAATCAGCCCCAGCATTTT
TRBJ2-1 | NA | TRBV18 | NA | CASSPLLGAGRYNEQFF | TGTGCCAGCTCACCACTACTCGGGGCGGGGAGATACAATGAGCAGTTCTTC
TRBJ2-5 | NA | TRBV7-9 | NA | CASSSRGGRMPGETQYF | TGTGCCAGCAGCAGCAGAGGGGGGCGGATGCCAGGGGAGACCCAGTACTTC
TRBJ2-2 | NA | TRBV7-2 | NA | CASSPFNRELFF | TGTGCCAGCAGCCCGTTCAATAGGGAGCTGTTTTTT
TRBJ2-6 | NA | TRBV10-3 | NA | CAISDRISSGANVLTF | TGTGCCATCAGTGATCGGATTTCCTCTGGGGCCAACGTCCTGACTTTC
TRBJ2-2 | TRBD1 | TRBV14 | NA | CASSPTGVTTGELFF | TGTGCCAGCAGTCCGACAGGGGTAACAACCGGGGAGCTGTTTTTT